One sample yielded the 22 T cell receptor beta chains listed below, sequenced in a study of control samples from healthy donors and cancer patients. TCRdb keeps only in-frame clones here, not all; method: immunoSEQ multiplex PCR. The sample comprises 400,000 to 450,000 clones, around nine tenths of which are singletons, and more than 6% rests with the top ten. The source material was PBMCs. Receptors originate from a man aged 35 to 55 with head and neck cancer.

V usage is TRBV19 and J usage is TRBJ1-2; D uncertain. CDR1 is LNHDA, CDR2 SQIVND, per germline (reference sequence). Deletions cut 5 bases from V and 7 bases from J, with 8 bases between. The length of the CDR3 is 11 residues. The CDR3: CASSGPGGYTF. The CDR3 DNA sequence: TGTGCCAGTAGTGGCCCAGGTGGCTACACCTTC.

The chain is built from TRBV19 and TRBJ1-6; no clear D gene. CDR3 length equals 13 residues. Germline V gene sequence: CDR1 LNHDA, CDR2 SQIVND (reference sequence). V was cut by 3 bases and J by 7 bases, with 7 bases left in between. CDR3 coding DNA: TGTGCCAGTAGTATGCTTTCCAATTCACCCCTCCACTTT. Translated: CASSMLSNSPLHF.

This sequence joins TRBV2 and TRBJ2-5, with 8 positions matching TRBD2. This CDR3 contains 12 residues. The J segment lost 4 bases and the V segment lost 6 bases, leaving 1 base of the junction unmatched. Germline V lookup: CDR1 SNHLY, CDR2 FYNNEI. This CDR3 is CASRREGETQYF. In DNA form, the CDR3 reads TGTGCCAGCAGACGGGAGGGAGAGACCCAGTACTTC.

CDR3 bases: TGTGCCAGCAGCTTAGATGTCAGGGGTCCAGAGACCCAGTACTTC. Translation: CASSLDVRGPETQYF. The J gene is TRBJ2-5, the V gene TRBV11-2; D might be TRBD1 (6 bases). V was shortened by 0 bases and J by 4 bases, with 12 bases between the two germline ends. Germline CDR1 is SGHAT and CDR2 is FQNNGV. This CDR3 spans 15 amino acids.

This chain links TRBV7-2 with TRBJ2-3, with D perhaps TRBD1 (6 bases). Germline CDR1 reads SGHTA; CDR2 reads FQGNSA. The V and J ends lost 0 bases and 2 bases respectively, with 15 bases between them. The CDR3 covers 17 residues. The CDR3 DNA is TGTGCCAGCAGCTTAGCGGCAGGGGCAGGGGCCACAGATACGCAGTATTTT. Translation: CASSLAAGAGATDTQYF.

The chain recombines TRBV7-6 with TRBJ2-7; D uncertain. V dropped 1 base and J dropped 6 bases, with 10 bases sitting between them. The CDR3 contains 13 residues. Germline values: CDR1 SGHVS, CDR2 FNYEAQ. The DNA for the CDR3 is TGTGCCAGCAGCTTAGGGCAGGCCAGCGAGCAGTACTTC. Amino acid sequence: CASSLGQASEQYF.

This chain connects TRBV9 to TRBJ2-7, with D unresolved. Germline V gene data show CDR1 as SGDLS and CDR2 as YYNGEE. The CDR3 consists of 14 residues. The V and J ends lost 4 bases and 1 base respectively, with 12 bases between them. This CDR3 is CASSPGSGSYEQYF. Here the CDR3 DNA reads TGTGCCAGCAGCCCCGGGTCCGGTTCCTACGAGCAGTACTTC.

The rearrangement uses TRBV28 and TRBJ2-7; D assignment may be TRBD1 or TRBD2 (5 bases each). The germline gives CDR1 MDHEN, CDR2 SYDVKM. V was clipped by 7 bases and J by 3 bases, with 25 bases between them. The CDR3 sequence is 17 residues long. This CDR3 reads CASIRSGAGSFLYEQYF. DNA for the CDR3: TGTGCCAGCATACGGTCTGGGGCAGGGAGTTTCCTCTACGAGCAGTACTTC.

The chain is built from TRBV5-1 and TRBJ2-2, with 7 nucleotides matching TRBD1. J gave up 4 bases and V 0 bases, and 6 bases lay outside the gene matches. Germline values: CDR1 SGHRS, CDR2 YFSETQ. The CDR3 extends over 16 amino acids. The CDR3 spells CASSLEGGEGTGELFF. Written as DNA, the CDR3 is TGCGCCAGCAGCTTGGAAGGGGGCGAGGGCACCGGGGAGCTGTTTTTT.

The chain joins TRBV27 to TRBJ1-1, with D maybe TRBD1 (6 bases). Trimming removed 3 bases at V and 1 base at J, with 18 bases between. This CDR3 is built from 17 residues. Germline CDR1 and CDR2: MNHEY and SMNVEV (reference sequence). In nucleotides, the CDR3 is TGTGCCAGCAGTTTGGGCCTTATCGGACAGACGAACACTGAAGCTTTCTTT. Its translation is CASSLGLIGQTNTEAFF.

V usage is TRBV5-4 and J usage is TRBJ2-5, with 16 nucleotides matching TRBD2. CDR3 length: 18 amino acids. Trimming took 4 bases from V and 2 from J; bases not matched to a gene: 8. From germline, CDR1 is SGHNT and CDR2 YYREEE (reference sequence). CDR3 in amino acids: CASSRGLAGGASQETQYF. CDR3 nucleotides: TGTGCCAGCAGCCGGGGACTAGCGGGGGGGGCTTCGCAAGAGACCCAGTACTTC.

The V call is TRBV29-1, the J call TRBJ2-2; tentative D call: TRBD2 (6 bases). Between the trimmed V and J ends, which lost 4 bases and 1 base, there was a span of 10 bases. Germline CDR1 SQVTM, CDR2 ANQGSEA. The length of the CDR3 is 14 residues. DNA for the CDR3: TGCAGCGTTGCTAGCGCATTGAACACCGGGGAGCTGTTTTTT. It codes for CSVASALNTGELFF.

The genes are TRBV11-3 and TRBJ2-7; possible D gene TRBD1, 5 bases. The V end lost 1 base, the J end lost 6 bases, and 13 bases lay between the germline ends. The germline gives CDR1 SGHNT, CDR2 YENEEA. The CDR3 consists of 14 residues. CDR3 nucleotide sequence: TGTGCCAGCAGCTTAGGGGGCCGGGCCGGCGAGCAGTACTTC. Its protein product is CASSLGGRAGEQYF.

The genes are TRBV6-6 and TRBJ1-2; D perhaps matches TRBD1 (5 bases). V lost 5 bases and J lost 8, with 18 bases in between. The CDR3 sequence is 14 residues long. Germline V gene data show CDR1 as MNHNY and CDR2 as SVGAGI (reference sequence). CDR3 protein: CASSPGGTAWGYTF. The CDR3 coding sequence is TGTGCCAGCAGTCCCGGAGGGACGGCCTGGGGCTACACCTTC.

The V call is TRBV11-2, the J call TRBJ1-1; possible D gene TRBD1, 6 bases. CDR3 length equals 12 residues. V was clipped by 4 bases and J by 4 bases, with 7 bases between them. Germline V CDR1 and CDR2: SGHAT, FQNNGV. CDR3 residues: CASSSTGTEAFF. CDR3 sequence (DNA): TGTGCCAGCAGCTCGACAGGCACTGAAGCTTTCTTT.

J is TRBJ2-2 and V is TRBV30; tentative D call: TRBD1 (6 bases). This CDR3 has 12 residues. Germline loops: CDR1 GTSNPN, CDR2 SVGIG (reference sequence). For the CDR3, the DNA is TGTGCTTGGGACATCCTCACCGGGGAGCTGTTTTTT. It yields the protein CAWDILTGELFF.

This sequence joins TRBV5-1 and TRBJ1-6, with D perhaps matching TRBD1 (6 bases). Germline V gives CDR1 SGHRS, CDR2 YFSETQ. The V end was cut by 0 bases, the J end by 7 bases, with 11 bases between. The length of the CDR3 is 15 residues. CDR3 region: CASSLAVQGNSPLHF. CDR3 DNA sequence: TGCGCCAGCAGCTTGGCCGTGCAGGGGAATTCACCCCTCCACTTT.

The chain employs TRBV6-5 and TRBJ2-1; D is possibly TRBD2 (7 bases). With 6 bases removed from V and 4 bases from J, the gap between germline ends came to 16 bases. The germline V gene encodes CDR1 MNHEY and CDR2 SVGAGI. This CDR3 comprises 15 residues. CDR3 bases: TGTGCCAGCAGCCGGGGAGGGGGTTATTACAATGAGCAGTTCTTC. Residues: CASSRGGGYYNEQFF.

The rearrangement links TRBV5-1 to TRBJ1-4; TRBD1 might be the D (5 bases). The CDR3 has 14 residues. V was clipped by 0 bases and J by 8 bases, with 11 bases between them. In germline, CDR1 is SGHRS, CDR2 YFSETQ. In DNA, the CDR3 is TGCGCCAGCAGCTTGGTTCTTGGGGGGGAAAAACTGTTTTTT. Translation gives CASSLVLGGEKLFF. Complete variable domain (other parts from reference TRBV5-1 and TRBJ1-4): KAGVTQTPRYLIKTRGQQVTLSCSPISGHRSVSWYQQTPGQGLQFLFEYFSETQRNKGNFPGRFSGRQFSNSRSEMNVSTLELGDSALYLCASSLVLGGEKLFFGSGTQLSVL.

The chain uses TRBV3-1 (or the pseudogene TRBV3-2) and TRBJ2-7; a weak D match, TRBD1 (7 bases). V was clipped by 1 base and J by 4 bases, with 23 bases between them. The germline V gene has CDR1 LGHDT and CDR2 YNNKEL (reference sequence). The CDR3 runs 18 residues. CDR3 DNA: TGTGCCAGCAGCCAAGTCACCGGAGGGGGCGCCGCAATGTACGAGCAGTACTTC. It specifies CASSQVTGGGAAMYEQYF.

The gene calls are TRBV5-1 and TRBJ2-1, with 8 bases matching TRBD1. V dropped 3 bases and J dropped 9; count of bases not matched to a gene: 11. This CDR3 contains 15 residues. CDR1 is SGHRS and CDR2 is YFSETQ in the germline V gene. CDR3 nucleotides: TGCGCCAGCAGCTATTTACCGGGACAGGAAGGTGAGCAGTTCTTC. The encoded protein is CASSYLPGQEGEQFF.

The gene calls are TRBV18 and TRBJ2-3; D call uncertain. The ends were cut back, 6 bases at V and 1 base at J, with 14 bases in the middle. Germline-derived CDR1 and CDR2 are KGHSH and LQKENI. The CDR3 sequence is 15 residues long. CDR3 DNA: TGTGCCAGCTCCCGCAGTCAGCCGGGCACAGATACGCAGTATTTT. Encoded protein: CASSRSQPGTDTQYF.